This T cell receptor beta chain was sequenced in a study of long-term antiretroviral therapy in people with HIV. Samples held 1-10 million cryopreserved PBMC, and DNA extraction followed. They ran version v3.0 of the immunoSEQ assay at survey level. Each sample had sequencing targeting roughly 35,000-55,000 T-cell genomes. Profiling relied on immunoSEQ multiplex PCR, and the TCRdb table lists in-frame clones only, not all of them. The table shows 20,000 to 25,000 clones, with more than 85% occurring only once. The sequenced sample was unsorted PBMCs, obtained 4.4 years after starting antiretroviral therapy. The sequence was collected from a woman aged 50 to 60 with HIV.

The CDR3, as DNA: TGTGCCATCAGTGTGGGAGAGAATGAGCAGTTCTTC. Protein: CAISVGENEQFF. The V gene is TRBV10-3, the J gene TRBJ2-1; possibly TRBD2 for D (5 bases). The V gene's germline CDR1 is ENHRY and CDR2 SYGVKD. The CDR3 sequence is 12 residues long. Trimming removed 4 bases from V and 7 bases from J, with 8 bases in between.